Listed below are T cell receptor beta chains from one sample, sequenced in a study of cytomegalovirus exposure and HLA in healthy donors. Assay used: immunoSEQ multiplex PCR; TCRdb lists only in-frame clones, some missing. The sample lists 150,000 or so clones; around 84% were seen once. The sample was PBMCs. The receptors derive from a man between 18 and 29 years old in good health and CMV-seronegative. Both conserved end residues are trimmed from each CDR3.

V	J	CDR3
TRBV7-6	TRBJ2-2	ASSLGTENTGELF
TRBV7-9	TRBJ2-7	ASSPAASGRTYEQY
TRBV7-2	TRBJ2-1	ASSLWEREDNEQF
TRBV6-4	TRBJ2-1	ASSDSTSGYNEQF
TRBV5-1	TRBJ1-4	ASSLAGAGGSANEKLF
TRBV21-1	TRBJ2-7	ASIRKASRGRSPYEQY
TRBV10-3	TRBJ2-2	ATGSDTNTGELF
TRBV27	TRBJ2-7	ASSLSGQGAVQY
TRBV5-1	TRBJ2-5	ASSLALAGDQETQY
TRBV2	TRBJ1-4	ASSGSGWNEKLF
TRBV27	TRBJ1-2	ASSFGQTKGYGYT
TRBV6-6	TRBJ2-5	ASSRGGTGNGETQY
TRBV28	TRBJ2-2	ASRQGRELF
TRBV4-1	TRBJ2-2	ASSQDLGQGNTGELF
TRBV5-1	TRBJ1-4	ASSRDREGDFEKLF
TRBV19	TRBJ2-3	ASSVGLADTDTQY
TRBV25-1	TRBJ1-3	ASSTPGAGNTIY
TRBV6-1	TRBJ2-3	ASSLTSGLKDTQY